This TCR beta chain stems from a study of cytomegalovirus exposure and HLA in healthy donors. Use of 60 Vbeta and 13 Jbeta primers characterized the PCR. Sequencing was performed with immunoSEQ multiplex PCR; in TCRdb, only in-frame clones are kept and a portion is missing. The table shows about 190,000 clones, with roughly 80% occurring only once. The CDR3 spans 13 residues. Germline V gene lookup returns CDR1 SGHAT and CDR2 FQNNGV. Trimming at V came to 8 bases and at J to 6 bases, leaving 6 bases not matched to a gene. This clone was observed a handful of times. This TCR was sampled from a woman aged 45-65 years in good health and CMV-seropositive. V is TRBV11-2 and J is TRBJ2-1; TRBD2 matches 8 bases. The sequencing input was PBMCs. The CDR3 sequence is CASFGGGRNEQFF. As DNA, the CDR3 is TGTGCCAGCTTCGGGGGGGGCCGCAATGAGCAGTTCTTC.